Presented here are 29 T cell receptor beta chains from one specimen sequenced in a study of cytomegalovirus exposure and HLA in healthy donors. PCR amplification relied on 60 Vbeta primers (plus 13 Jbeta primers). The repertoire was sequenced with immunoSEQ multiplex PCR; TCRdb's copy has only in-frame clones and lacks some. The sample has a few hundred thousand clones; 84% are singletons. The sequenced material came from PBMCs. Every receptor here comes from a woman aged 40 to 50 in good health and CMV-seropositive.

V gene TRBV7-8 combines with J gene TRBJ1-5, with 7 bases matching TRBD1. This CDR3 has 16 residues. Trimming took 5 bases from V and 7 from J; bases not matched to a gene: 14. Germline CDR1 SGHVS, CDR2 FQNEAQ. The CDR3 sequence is CASSPDRVTREQPQHF. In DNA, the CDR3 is TGTGCCAGCAGCCCCGACAGGGTCACCCGGGAGCAGCCCCAGCATTTT.

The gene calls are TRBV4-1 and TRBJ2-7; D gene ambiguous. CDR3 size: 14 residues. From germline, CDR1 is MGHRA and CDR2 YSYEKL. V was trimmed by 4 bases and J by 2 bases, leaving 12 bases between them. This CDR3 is CASSLEGGTYEQYF. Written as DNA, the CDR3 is TGCGCCAGCAGCCTGGAAGGCGGCACCTACGAGCAGTACTTC.

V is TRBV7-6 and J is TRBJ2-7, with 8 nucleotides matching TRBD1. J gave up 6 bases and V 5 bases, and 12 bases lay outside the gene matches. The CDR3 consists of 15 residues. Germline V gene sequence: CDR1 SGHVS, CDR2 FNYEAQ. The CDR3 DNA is TGTGCCAGCAGCACAGGGGACAGGTCAACGTCCGAGCAGTACTTC. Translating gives CASSTGDRSTSEQYF.

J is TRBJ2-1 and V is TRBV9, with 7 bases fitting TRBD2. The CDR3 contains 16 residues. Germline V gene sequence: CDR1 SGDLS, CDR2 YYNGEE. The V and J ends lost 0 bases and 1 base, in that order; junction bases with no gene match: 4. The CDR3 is CASSVAGGSSYNEQFF. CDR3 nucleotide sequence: TGTGCCAGCAGCGTAGCCGGCGGGAGTTCCTACAATGAGCAGTTCTTC.

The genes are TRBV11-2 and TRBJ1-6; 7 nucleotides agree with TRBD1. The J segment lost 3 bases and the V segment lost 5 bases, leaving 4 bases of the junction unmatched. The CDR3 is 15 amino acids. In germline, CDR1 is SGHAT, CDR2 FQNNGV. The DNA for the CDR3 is TGTGCCAGCAGCGATGGGGACAGCTATAATTCACCCCTCCACTTT. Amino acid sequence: CASSDGDSYNSPLHF.

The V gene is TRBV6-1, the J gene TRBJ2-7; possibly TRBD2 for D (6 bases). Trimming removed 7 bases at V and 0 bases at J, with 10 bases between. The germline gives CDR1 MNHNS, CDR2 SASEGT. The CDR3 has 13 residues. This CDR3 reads CASKDGSSYEQYF. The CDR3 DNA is TGTGCCAGCAAAGACGGGAGCTCCTACGAGCAGTACTTC.

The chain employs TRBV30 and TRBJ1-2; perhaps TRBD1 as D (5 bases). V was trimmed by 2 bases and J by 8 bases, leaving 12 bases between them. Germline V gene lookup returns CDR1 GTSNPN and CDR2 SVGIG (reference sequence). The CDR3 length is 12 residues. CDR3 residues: CAWSHTGGGYTF. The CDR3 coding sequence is TGTGCCTGGAGTCATACGGGGGGAGGCTACACCTTC.

In DNA form, the CDR3 reads TGTGCCAGCAACCTAGCGGGAGGGCGGAGTGAGCAGTTCTTC. Its protein is CASNLAGGRSEQFF. J is TRBJ2-1 and V is TRBV14; 12 bases are shared with TRBD2. V gave up 7 bases and J gave up 9 bases; unmatched junction bases: 7. Germline V gene data show CDR1 as SGHDN and CDR2 as FVKESK. This CDR3 region has 14 residues.

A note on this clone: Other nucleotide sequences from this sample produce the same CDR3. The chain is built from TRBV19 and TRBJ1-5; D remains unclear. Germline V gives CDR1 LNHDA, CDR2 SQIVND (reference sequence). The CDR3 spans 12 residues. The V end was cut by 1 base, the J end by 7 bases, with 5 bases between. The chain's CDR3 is CASSIGGQPQHF. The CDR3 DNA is TGTGCCAGTAGTATAGGCGGGCAGCCCCAGCATTTT.

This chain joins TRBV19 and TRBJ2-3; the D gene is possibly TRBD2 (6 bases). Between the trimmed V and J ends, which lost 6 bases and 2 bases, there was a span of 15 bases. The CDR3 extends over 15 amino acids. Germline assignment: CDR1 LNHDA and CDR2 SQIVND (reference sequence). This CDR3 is CASSKDYRITDTQYF. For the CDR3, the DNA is TGTGCCAGTAGCAAGGACTACCGAATCACAGATACGCAGTATTTT.

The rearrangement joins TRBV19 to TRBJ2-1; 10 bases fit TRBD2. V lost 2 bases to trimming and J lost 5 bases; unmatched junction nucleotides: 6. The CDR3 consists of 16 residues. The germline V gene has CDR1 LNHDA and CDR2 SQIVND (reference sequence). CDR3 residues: CASSITLAGAHNEQFF. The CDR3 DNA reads TGTGCCAGTAGTATAACCCTAGCGGGGGCTCACAATGAGCAGTTCTTC.

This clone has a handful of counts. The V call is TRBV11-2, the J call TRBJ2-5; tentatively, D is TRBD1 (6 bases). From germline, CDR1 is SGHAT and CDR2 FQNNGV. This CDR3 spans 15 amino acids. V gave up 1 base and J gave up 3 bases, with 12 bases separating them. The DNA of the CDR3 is TGTGCCAGCAGCTTAGCCAGGGGTCGGGAAGAGACCCAGTACTTC. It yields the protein CASSLARGREETQYF. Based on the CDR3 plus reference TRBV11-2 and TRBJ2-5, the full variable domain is EAGVAQSPRYKIIEKRQSVAFWCNPISGHATLYWYQQILGQGPKLLIQFQNNGVVDDSQLPKDRFSAERLKGVDSTLKIQPAKLEDSAVYLCASSLARGREETQYFGPGTRLLVL.

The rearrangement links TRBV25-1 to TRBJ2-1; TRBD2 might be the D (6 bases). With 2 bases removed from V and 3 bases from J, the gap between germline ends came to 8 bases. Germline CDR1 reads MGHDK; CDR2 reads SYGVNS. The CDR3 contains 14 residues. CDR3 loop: CASSETGVYNEQFF. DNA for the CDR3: TGTGCCAGCAGTGAAACGGGGGTCTACAATGAGCAGTTCTTC.

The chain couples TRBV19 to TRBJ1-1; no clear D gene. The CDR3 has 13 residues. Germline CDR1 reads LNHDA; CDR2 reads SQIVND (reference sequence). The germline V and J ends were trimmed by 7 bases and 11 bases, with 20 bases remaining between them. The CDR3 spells CASMEVLASRAFF. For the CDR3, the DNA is TGTGCCAGTATGGAGGTTTTGGCCTCCCGGGCTTTCTTT.

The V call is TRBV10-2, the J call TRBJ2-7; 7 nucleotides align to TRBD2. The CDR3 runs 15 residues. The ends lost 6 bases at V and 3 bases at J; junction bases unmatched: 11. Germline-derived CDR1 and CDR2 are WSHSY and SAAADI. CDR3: CASRAMRGGGYEQYF. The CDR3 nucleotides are TGCGCCAGCAGAGCGATGCGGGGCGGGGGCTACGAGCAGTACTTC.

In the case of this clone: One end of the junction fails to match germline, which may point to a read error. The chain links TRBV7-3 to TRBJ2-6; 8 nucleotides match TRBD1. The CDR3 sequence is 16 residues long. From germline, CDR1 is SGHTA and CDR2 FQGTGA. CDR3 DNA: TGTGCCAGCAGCTTAAATCCCCCGACAGGGGCCAACGGCCTGACTTTC. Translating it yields CASSLNPPTGANGLTF.

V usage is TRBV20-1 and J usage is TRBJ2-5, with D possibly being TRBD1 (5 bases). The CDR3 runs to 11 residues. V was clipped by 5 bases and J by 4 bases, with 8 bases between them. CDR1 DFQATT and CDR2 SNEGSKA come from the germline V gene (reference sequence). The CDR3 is CSAAQGETQYF. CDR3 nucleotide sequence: TGCAGTGCTGCCCAGGGAGAGACCCAGTACTTC.

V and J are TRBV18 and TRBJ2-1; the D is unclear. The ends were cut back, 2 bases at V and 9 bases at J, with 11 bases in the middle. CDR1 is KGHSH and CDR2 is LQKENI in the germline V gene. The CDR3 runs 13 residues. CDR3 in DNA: TGTGCCAGCTCACCAGTCCTCGAGAGTGAGCAGTTCTTC. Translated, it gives CASSPVLESEQFF.

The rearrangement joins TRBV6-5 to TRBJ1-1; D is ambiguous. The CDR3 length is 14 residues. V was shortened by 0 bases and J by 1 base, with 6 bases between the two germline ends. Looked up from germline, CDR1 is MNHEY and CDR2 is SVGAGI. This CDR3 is CASSYSQTNTEAFF. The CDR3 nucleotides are TGTGCCAGCAGTTACTCACAGACGAACACTGAAGCTTTCTTT.

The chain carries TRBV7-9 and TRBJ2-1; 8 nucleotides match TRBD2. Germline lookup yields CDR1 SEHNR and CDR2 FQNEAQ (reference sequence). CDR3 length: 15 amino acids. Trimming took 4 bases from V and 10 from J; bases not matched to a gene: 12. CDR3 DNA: TGTGCCAGCAGCTCACCGGGACTAGGCGTTGTGGAGCAGTTCTTC. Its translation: CASSSPGLGVVEQFF.

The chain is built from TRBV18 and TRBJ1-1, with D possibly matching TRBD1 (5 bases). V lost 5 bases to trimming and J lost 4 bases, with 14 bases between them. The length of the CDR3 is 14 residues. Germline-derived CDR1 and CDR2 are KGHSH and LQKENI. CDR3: CASSAQGLGTEAFF. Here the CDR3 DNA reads TGTGCCAGCTCAGCGCAGGGACTAGGCACTGAAGCTTTCTTT.

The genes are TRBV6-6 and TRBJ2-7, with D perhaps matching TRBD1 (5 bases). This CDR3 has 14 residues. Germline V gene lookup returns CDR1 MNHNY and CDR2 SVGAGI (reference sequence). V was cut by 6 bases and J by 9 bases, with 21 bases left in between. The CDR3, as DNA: TGTGCCAGCAGCGCGAATCAGGGTGGAGTCGGGCAGTACTTC. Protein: CASSANQGGVGQYF.

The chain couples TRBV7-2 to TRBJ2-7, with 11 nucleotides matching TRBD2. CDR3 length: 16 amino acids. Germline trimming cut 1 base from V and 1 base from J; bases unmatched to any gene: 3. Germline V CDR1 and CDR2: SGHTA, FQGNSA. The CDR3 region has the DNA TGTGCCAGCAGCTTAGGAGGGACTAGCGGATCCTACGAGCAGTACTTC. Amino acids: CASSLGGTSGSYEQYF. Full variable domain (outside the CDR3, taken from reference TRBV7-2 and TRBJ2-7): GAGVSQSPSNKVTEKGKDVELRCDPISGHTALYWYRQSLGQGLEFLIYFQGNSAPDKSGLPSDRFSAERTGGSVSTLTIQRTQQEDSAVYLCASSLGGTSGSYEQYFGPGTRLTVT.

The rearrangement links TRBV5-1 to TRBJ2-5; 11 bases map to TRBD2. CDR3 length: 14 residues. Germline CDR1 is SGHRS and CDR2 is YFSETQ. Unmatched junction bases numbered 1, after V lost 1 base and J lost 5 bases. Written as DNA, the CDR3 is TGCGCCAGCAGCTTGACTAGCGGGAGTGAGACCCAGTACTTC. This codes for CASSLTSGSETQYF.

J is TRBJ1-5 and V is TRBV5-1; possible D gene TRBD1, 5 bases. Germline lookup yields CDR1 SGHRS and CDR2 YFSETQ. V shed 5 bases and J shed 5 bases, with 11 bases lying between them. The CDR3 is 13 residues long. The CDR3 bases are TGCGCCAGCAGTTGGGAAGGGGATCAGCCCCAGCATTTT. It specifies CASSWEGDQPQHF.

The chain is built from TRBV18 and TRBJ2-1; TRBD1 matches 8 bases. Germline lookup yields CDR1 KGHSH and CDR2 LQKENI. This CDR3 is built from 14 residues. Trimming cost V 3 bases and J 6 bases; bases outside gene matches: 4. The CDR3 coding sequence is TGTGCCAGCTCACCCCAGGGGGCAGCCAATGAGCAGTTCTTC. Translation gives CASSPQGAANEQFF.

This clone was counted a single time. The CDR3 loop reads CASRKDRSTNTGELFF. The CDR3 coding sequence is TGTGCCAGCAGGAAAGACAGAAGTACGAACACCGGGGAGCTGTTTTTT. This chain joins TRBV2 and TRBJ2-2; D might be TRBD1 (5 bases). Germline V gene data show CDR1 as SNHLY and CDR2 as FYNNEI. Between the trimmed V and J ends, which lost 6 bases and 0 bases, there was a span of 14 bases. The CDR3 contains 16 residues. The variable domain in full, with the rest retrieved from reference TRBV2 and TRBJ2-2, is EPEVTQTPSHQVTQMGQEVILRCVPISNHLYFYWYRQILGQKVEFLVSFYNNEISEKSEIFDDQFSVERPDGSNFTLKIRSTKLEDSAMYFCASRKDRSTNTGELFFGEGSRLTVL.

The DNA of the CDR3 is TGCGCCAGCAGCCAAGATCTTGGGCTAGCGAACCCCTCTGGGGCCAACGTCCTGACTTTC. This translates into CASSQDLGLANPSGANVLTF. The gene calls are TRBV4-1 and TRBJ2-6; a weak D match, TRBD2 (6 bases). The CDR3 extends over 20 amino acids. The germline V gene has CDR1 MGHRA and CDR2 YSYEKL. Trimming cost V 0 bases and J 0 bases, with 18 bases left between them.

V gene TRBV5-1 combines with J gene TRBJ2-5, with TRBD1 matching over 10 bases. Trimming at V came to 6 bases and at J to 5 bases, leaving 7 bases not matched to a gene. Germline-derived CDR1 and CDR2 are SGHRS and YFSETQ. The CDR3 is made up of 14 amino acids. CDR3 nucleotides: TGCGCCAGCACCCCGGGGACAGGGGACGAGACCCAGTACTTC. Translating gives CASTPGTGDETQYF. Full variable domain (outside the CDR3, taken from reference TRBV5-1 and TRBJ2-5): KAGVTQTPRYLIKTRGQQVTLSCSPISGHRSVSWYQQTPGQGLQFLFEYFSETQRNKGNFPGRFSGRQFSNSRSEMNVSTLELGDSALYLCASTPGTGDETQYFGPGTRLLVL.